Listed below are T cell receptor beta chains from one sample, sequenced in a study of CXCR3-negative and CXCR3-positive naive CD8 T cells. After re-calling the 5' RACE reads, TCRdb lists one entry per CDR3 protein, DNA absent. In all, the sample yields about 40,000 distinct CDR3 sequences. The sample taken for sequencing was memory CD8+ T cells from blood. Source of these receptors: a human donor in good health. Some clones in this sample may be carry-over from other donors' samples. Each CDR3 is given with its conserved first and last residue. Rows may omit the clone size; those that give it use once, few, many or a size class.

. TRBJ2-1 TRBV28 CASSLEAPYNEQFF
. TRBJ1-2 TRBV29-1 CSVVQPDRNYGYTF
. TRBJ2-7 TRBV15 CATSRDFFTGGEYEQYF
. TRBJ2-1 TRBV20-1 CSARVETSGGYNEQFF
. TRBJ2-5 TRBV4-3 CASSQEKGLGETQYF
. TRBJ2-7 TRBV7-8 CASSPPAAYEQYF
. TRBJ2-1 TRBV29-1 CSVEWENTYNEQFF
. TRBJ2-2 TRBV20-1 CSARVGLQPTNGELFF
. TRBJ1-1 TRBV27 CASRSTGLNTEAFF
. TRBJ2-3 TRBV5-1 CASSLAVGRPDTQYF
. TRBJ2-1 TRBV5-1 CASSLVGLENEQFF
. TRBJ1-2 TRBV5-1 CASSLEWVAGYGYTF
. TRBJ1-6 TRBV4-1 CASSQSGAPTYNSPLHF
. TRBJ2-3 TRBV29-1 CSVVFPQRVLPSTDTQYF
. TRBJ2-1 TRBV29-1 CSVEDPISGGYNEQFF
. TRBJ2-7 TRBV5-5 CASSYRTGHEQYF
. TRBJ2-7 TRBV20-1 CSARVRTTYEQYF
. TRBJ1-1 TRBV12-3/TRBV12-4 CASSLIGTEVFF
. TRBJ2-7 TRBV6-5 CASSSHHPDRGSSYEQYF
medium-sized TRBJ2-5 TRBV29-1 CSVDGGETQYF
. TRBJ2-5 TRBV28 CASSLLSGAQETQYF
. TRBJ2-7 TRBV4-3 CASSQVGRGLEQYF